The 5 T cell receptor beta chains in this list originate from one sample, sequenced in a study of T cell repertoires in cytomegalovirus infection. For these TCRs, the target antigens are not known. TCRdb reanalysed the reads using MiXCR and keeps one entry per CDR3 protein. The sample lists hundreds of thousands of distinct CDR3 sequences, around a third occurring once. Sequenced here: cultured PBMCs, sampled from culture after CMV antigen stimulation. The receptors stem from a human donor in good health (CMV status not recorded). Some clones in this sample may be carry-over from other donors' samples.

The rearrangement uses TRBV7-6 and TRBJ2-3; 8 bases agree with TRBD1. Unmatched junction bases numbered 8, after V lost 5 bases and J lost 4 bases. CDR1 SGHVS and CDR2 FNYEAQ come from the germline V gene. The CDR3 spans 15 residues. The CDR3 loop is CASSPGQGRADTQYF. The CDR3, as DNA: TGTGCCAGCAGCCCTGGACAGGGAAGGGCAGATACGCAGTATTTT.

The J gene is TRBJ2-3, the V gene TRBV6-1; 7 bases are a match to TRBD2. Trimming at V came to 3 bases and at J to 0 bases, leaving 3 bases not matched to a gene. Germline CDR1 reads MNHNS; CDR2 reads SASEGT. The CDR3 sequence is 15 residues long. CDR3 in amino acids: CASSDQRGSTDTQYF. CDR3 DNA: TGTGCCAGCAGTGATCAGCGGGGAAGCACAGATACGCAGTATTTT.

V is TRBV20-1 and J is TRBJ1-5; 7 bases are shared with TRBD1. V lost 7 bases and J lost 4; bases outside the gene matches: 7. Per germline, CDR1 DFQATT and CDR2 SNEGSKA (reference sequence). The CDR3 consists of 13 residues. This CDR3 reads CSGGSGGNQPQHF. The CDR3 DNA sequence: TGCAGTGGAGGATCAGGGGGAAATCAGCCCCAGCATTTT.

This clonotype was observed a few times. The chain combines TRBV7-2 with TRBJ2-3; 7 bases agree with TRBD2. V lost 1 base and J lost 5; bases outside the gene matches: 9. The CDR3 has 16 amino acids. Germline V lookup: CDR1 SGHTA, CDR2 FQGNSA. This CDR3 reads CASSLGSGAGEDTQYF. The DNA for the CDR3 is TGTGCCAGCAGCTTAGGGAGTGGGGCGGGAGAAGATACGCAGTATTTT.

This chain uses TRBV7-9 with TRBJ2-1; D unresolved. The length of the CDR3 is 14 residues. V was trimmed by 3 bases and J by 0 bases, leaving 6 bases between them. Germline V gives CDR1 SEHNR, CDR2 FQNEAQ (reference sequence). The CDR3 nucleotides are TGTGCCAGCAGCTTGATTTCCTCCTACAATGAGCAGTTCTTC. This encodes CASSLISSYNEQFF.